This record covers a single T cell receptor (beta chain). A read error may produce the germline difference seen at one junction end. This CDR3 is also generated by other DNA sequences in the sample. This record comes from a study of blood T cell repertoires in COVID-19. Generated by immunoSEQ multiplex PCR, the TCRdb table keeps only in-frame clones and is missing some. Altogether roughly 170,000 clones are present, approximately 87% being singletons, with the ten largest covering 0.85% to 0.95%. Source material: peripheral blood. The clonotype originates from a woman aged 18-35 years who had recovered from COVID-19.

The CDR3, as DNA: TGTGCCAGTAACAGCGGGCCCTATGGCTATACCTTC. As protein: CASNSGPYGYTF. This sequence joins TRBV19 and TRBJ1-2; D is ambiguous. This CDR3 has 12 amino acids. The germline V gene has CDR1 LNHDA and CDR2 SQIVND (reference sequence).